The 5 T cell receptor beta chains presented below share a single source sample, sequenced in a study of molecular identifiers for immune sequencing clone quantification. TCRdb passed the PCR reads through MiXCR, listing each CDR3 protein once. The table lists about 640,000 distinct CDR3 sequences, just under 20% of them singletons, with under 0.95% in the top ten. The sequenced sample was naive CD8+ T cells from blood, with Jurkat cell RNA spiked in. The sample's subset: FACS-sorted CD8+CD4-CCR7+CD45RA+ naive T cells. Receptors were obtained from a human donor in good health. Some libraries in this study had Jurkat cell RNA spiked in.

This clonotype was detected ten times or more. This CDR3 reads CASSPGAQWTEAFF. CDR3 DNA sequence: TGTGCCAGCAGTCCTGGGGCCCAGTGGACTGAAGCTTTCTTT. This chain connects TRBV5-6 to TRBJ1-1; tentative D call: TRBD1 (5 bases). V lost 5 bases and J lost 5, with 16 bases in between. Germline CDR1 is SGHDT and CDR2 is YYEEEE. The CDR3 has 14 amino acids.

As to this clonotype: No conserved phenylalanine or tryptophan ends this CDR3, so it is likely a read error. The chain recombines TRBV6-9 with TRBJ2-7; TRBD1 matches at 7 bases. Per the germline V gene, CDR1 is MNHGY and CDR2 is SVAAGI. CDR3 length: 15 amino acids. J was trimmed by 3 bases and V by 6 bases; bases with no gene match: 11. This CDR3 is CASRRRRQGHYEQYI. CDR3 nucleotide sequence: TGTGCCAGCAGAAGACGCCGACAGGGCCACTACGAGCAGTACATC.

This clonotype showed up many times. The chain recombines TRBV7-9 with TRBJ2-6, with TRBD1 identical over 7 bases. Unmatched junction bases numbered 7, after V lost 11 bases and J lost 0 bases. Germline assignment: CDR1 SEHNR and CDR2 FQNEAQ (reference sequence). The CDR3 has 15 residues. The CDR3 DNA follows: TGTGCCCCCGGGACAGATTTCTCTGGGGCCAACGTCCTGACTTTC. Translated, it gives CAPGTDFSGANVLTF. Based on the CDR3 plus reference TRBV7-9 and TRBJ2-6, the full variable domain is DTGVSQNPRHKITKRGQNVTFRCDPISEHNRLYWYRQTLGQGPEFLTYFQNEAQLEKSRLLSDRFSAERPKGSFSTLEIQRTEQGDSAMYLCAPGTDFSGANVLTFGAGSRLTVL.

This clonotype was picked up a small number of times. At one of its ends the junction is not consistent with the germline gene, which may arise from a read error. V gene TRBV18 combines with J gene TRBJ2-1; 7 nucleotides match TRBD1. The CDR3 is 15 amino acids. Germline loops: CDR1 KGHSH, CDR2 LQKENI. As DNA, the CDR3 is TGTGCCAGCTCCCCACTCGGGACAGAGTACAATGAGCAGTTCTTC. Protein: CASSPLGTEYNEQFF.

There are many counts of this clonotype. The J gene is TRBJ2-5, the V gene TRBV24-1; no clear D. Per the germline V gene, CDR1 is KGHDR and CDR2 is SFDVKD. This CDR3 is 15 amino acids long. Between the trimmed V and J ends, which lost 3 bases and 1 base, there was a span of 11 bases. The CDR3 here is CATSDGQDLQETQYF. DNA for the CDR3: TGTGCCACCAGTGATGGGCAGGACCTCCAAGAGACCCAGTACTTC.